These 12 T cell receptor beta chains were all obtained from the same sample, sequenced in a study of CD8 T cells in Susac syndrome (dated by TCRdb to about 2019). Library preparation was by the immunoSEQ multiplex PCR assay. RNA was extracted using the RNeasy kit, and roughly 0.5 to 1 ug of the RNA was reverse transcribed with random hexamers. In TCRdb, the public reads were trimmed at Q25 with fastp and aligned with MiXCR, with productive beta chains retained. Records with the same CDR3 protein are collapsed into one entry carrying the most frequent genes and DNA. Counted in this sample were hundreds of thousands of distinct CDR3 sequences; roughly 81% of them appeared once. 0.11% of the sample is in the top ten clones. Sequenced material: CD8+ T cells from PBMCs. The source is a human donor with multiple sclerosis.

This clonotype was recorded only once. The V call is TRBV5-1, the J call TRBJ2-7; no reliable D call. Trimming took off 4 bases at V and 4 bases at J, with 12 bases between the two ends. The germline V gene encodes CDR1 SGHRS and CDR2 YFSETQ. The CDR3 length is 13 residues. In nucleotides, the CDR3 is TGCGCCAGCAGCCTCTCGACGGAGTACGAGCAGTACTTC. Protein sequence: CASSLSTEYEQYF.

This clonotype has only a few counts. The rearrangement links TRBV5-6 to TRBJ2-3; 7 bases line up with TRBD1. The junction had 13 bases not matched to a gene; V was cut back by 3 bases and J by 3 bases. This CDR3 is built from 17 residues. Germline V lookup: CDR1 SGHDT, CDR2 YYEEEE. The CDR3: CASSSIRMTGSTDTQYF. CDR3 DNA: TGTGCCAGCAGCTCCATAAGAATGACAGGGTCAACAGATACGCAGTATTTT.

The chain combines TRBV9 with TRBJ2-7, with 10 bases matching TRBD2. The germline gives CDR1 SGDLS, CDR2 YYNGEE. This CDR3 is 16 amino acids long. J was trimmed by 4 bases and V by 2 bases; bases with no gene match: 9. This CDR3 is CASSVAASGSAYEQYF. The CDR3 bases are TGTGCCAGCAGCGTGGCCGCTAGCGGGAGTGCGTACGAGCAGTACTTC.

V gene TRBV6-5 combines with J gene TRBJ1-1; unclear D gene. Germline V gene sequence: CDR1 MNHEY, CDR2 SVGAGI. The CDR3 has 13 amino acids. The germline V and J ends were trimmed by 5 bases and 8 bases, with 15 bases remaining between them. CDR3 sequence reads: CASSPTTPREAFF. The CDR3 coding sequence is TGTGCCAGCAGTCCAACTACCCCCCGGGAAGCTTTCTTT.

The chain uses TRBV7-3 and TRBJ2-3; D not resolved. V lost 2 bases and J 0 bases, leaving 3 bases between the germline ends. CDR3 length: 13 amino acids. Per the germline V gene, CDR1 is SGHTA and CDR2 is FQGTGA. CDR3 region: CASSLHSTDTQYF. CDR3 bases: TGTGCCAGCAGCTTACATAGCACAGATACGCAGTATTTT.

The rearrangement joins TRBV27 to TRBJ2-1, with 10 positions matching TRBD1. The CDR3 has 15 amino acids. The germline CDR1 and CDR2 sequences are MNHEY and SMNVEV (reference sequence). Trimming at V came to 7 bases and at J to 6 bases, leaving 9 bases not matched to a gene. The CDR3 region is CASIPVGTGVNEQFF. For the CDR3, the DNA is TGTGCCAGCATTCCCGTAGGGACAGGGGTCAATGAGCAGTTCTTC.

V gene TRBV30 combines with J gene TRBJ1-1; the match to TRBD1 covers 7 bases. The CDR3 length is 13 residues. V was clipped by 4 bases and J by 5 bases; unmatched bases: 7. Germline assignment: CDR1 GTSNPN and CDR2 SVGIG (reference sequence). The CDR3 here is CAWNKDRLTEAFF. For the CDR3, the DNA is TGTGCCTGGAACAAGGACAGGCTAACTGAAGCTTTCTTT.

V is TRBV27 and J is TRBJ1-2, with unresolved D. Germline CDR1 reads MNHEY; CDR2 reads SMNVEV (reference sequence). This CDR3 is 12 amino acids long. Trimming pared 8 bases from V and 6 bases from J, leaving 13 bases between. CDR3 nucleotide sequence: TGTGCCAGCGGGCCGGATGAGAATGGCTACACCTTC. Residues: CASGPDENGYTF.

V is TRBV6-5 and J is TRBJ1-2; D gene ambiguous. This CDR3 comprises 15 residues. The ends were cut back, 0 bases at V and 8 bases at J, with 16 bases in the middle. Germline values: CDR1 MNHEY, CDR2 SVGAGI. CDR3 sequence reads: CASSYSLPGLEGYTF. For the CDR3, the DNA is TGTGCCAGCAGTTACTCCCTCCCGGGCCTGGAGGGCTACACCTTC.

This chain links TRBV4-1 with TRBJ1-5; maybe TRBD1 (5 bases). Trimming removed 0 bases from V and 7 bases from J, with 10 bases in between. Germline values: CDR1 MGHRA, CDR2 YSYEKL. The CDR3 contains 14 residues. Here the CDR3 DNA reads TGCGCCAGCAGCCAAGAATGGGGGAGACAGCCCCAGCATTTT. Its protein product is CASSQEWGRQPQHF.

V and J are TRBV28 and TRBJ2-5, with D perhaps being TRBD1 or TRBD2 (6 bases each). Trimming removed 8 bases from V and 2 bases from J, with 21 bases in between. Germline lookup yields CDR1 MDHEN and CDR2 SYDVKM. This CDR3 comprises 16 residues. This CDR3 is CASGTHRETGQETQYF. DNA of the CDR3: TGTGCCAGCGGGACTCACAGGGAGACGGGGCAAGAGACCCAGTACTTC.

The chain employs TRBV15 and TRBJ2-1, with 9 bases aligning to TRBD2. Germline lookup yields CDR1 LNHNV and CDR2 YYDKDF (reference sequence). This CDR3 has 17 residues. After removal of 2 bases from V and 8 bases from J, the junction contained 13 bases not matched to a gene. The CDR3 loop reads CATSRMPRASGIHEQFF. CDR3 coding DNA: TGTGCCACCAGCAGAATGCCCAGGGCTAGCGGGATTCATGAGCAGTTCTTC. The variable domain in full, completed from reference TRBV15 and TRBJ2-1, reads DAMVIQNPRYQVTQFGKPVTLSCSQTLNHNVMYWYQQKSSQAPKLLFHYYDKDFNNEADTPDNFQSRRPNTSFCFLDIRSPGLGDTAMYLCATSRMPRASGIHEQFFGPGTRLTVL.